Presented here are 31 T cell receptor beta chains from one specimen sequenced in a study of cytomegalovirus exposure and HLA in healthy donors. PCR primers comprised 60 Vbeta and 13 Jbeta primers. Profiling relied on immunoSEQ multiplex PCR, and the TCRdb table lists in-frame clones only, not all of them. This sample has 150,000 to 200,000 clones, with over 70% found just once. The material sequenced was PBMCs. All receptors come from a woman younger than 45 in good health and CMV-seronegative.

J is TRBJ1-1 and V is TRBV28; 9 bases are a match to TRBD1. V gave up 4 bases and J gave up 4 bases; unmatched junction bases: 10. The CDR3 spans 16 residues. Germline V gene lookup returns CDR1 MDHEN and CDR2 SYDVKM. For the CDR3, the DNA is TGTGCCAGCAGTTCCCCACAGGGGGCGAAGGGCACTGAAGCTTTCTTT. Translated, it gives CASSSPQGAKGTEAFF.

The chain carries TRBV19 and TRBJ1-1, with 9 bases lining up with TRBD1. V lost 2 bases to trimming and J lost 1 base; unmatched junction nucleotides: 11. This CDR3 spans 18 amino acids. CDR1 is LNHDA, CDR2 SQIVND, per germline (reference sequence). CDR3 loop: CASSITSQGAYRNTEAFF. Written as DNA, the CDR3 is TGTGCCAGTAGTATAACTTCACAGGGGGCTTATAGGAACACTGAAGCTTTCTTT.

V is TRBV10-3 and J is TRBJ2-1; 12 bases fit TRBD2. The trim removed 4 bases at V and 9 bases at J, leaving 4 bases unmatched. The V gene's germline CDR1 is ENHRY and CDR2 SYGVKD. This CDR3 is built from 14 residues. The chain's CDR3 is CAISGTSGVGEQFF. CDR3 sequence (DNA): TGTGCCATCAGTGGGACTAGCGGGGTGGGTGAGCAGTTCTTC.

The genes are TRBV19 and TRBJ1-5; 11 bases match TRBD1. V trimming: 11 bases; J trimming: 3 bases; junction bases outside the gene matches: 9. Germline-derived CDR1 and CDR2 are LNHDA and SQIVND (reference sequence). The CDR3 sequence is 15 residues long. CDR3 loop: CAPRRTGGINQPQHF. DNA of the CDR3: TGTGCCCCACGGAGGACAGGGGGCATCAATCAGCCCCAGCATTTT.

Concerning this clone itself: Relative to the germline gene, one junction end is altered; a read error may explain this. This sequence joins TRBV7-9 and TRBJ1-2; D might be TRBD1 (5 bases). Germline V lookup: CDR1 SEHNR, CDR2 FQNEAQ (reference sequence). CDR3 length equals 15 residues. The CDR3 DNA sequence: TGTGCCGGCAGCTTAGTCTCTGGGCAGGGATATGGCTACACCTTC. It yields the protein CAGSLVSGQGYGYTF. Using reference TRBV7-9 and TRBJ1-2 for the parts outside the CDR3, the full variable domain is DTGVSQNPRHKITKRGQNVTFRCDPISEHNRLYWYRQTLGQGPEFLTYFQNEAQLEKSRLLSDRFSAERPKGSFSTLEIQRTEQGDSAMYLCAGSLVSGQGYGYTFGSGTRLTVV.

The chain is built from TRBV25-1 and TRBJ1-1, with D unclear. Trimming removed 1 base from V and 4 bases from J, with 7 bases in between. This CDR3 spans 13 amino acids. The germline V gene encodes CDR1 MGHDK and CDR2 SYGVNS. CDR3: CASSESGSTEAFF. The CDR3, as DNA: TGTGCCAGCAGTGAATCGGGGAGCACTGAAGCTTTCTTT.

This clone was seen a single time. The V call is TRBV9, the J call TRBJ2-5; 12 nucleotides align to TRBD1. This CDR3 is built from 16 residues. V lost 0 bases to trimming and J lost 4 bases; unmatched junction nucleotides: 4. Germline CDR1 reads SGDLS; CDR2 reads YYNGEE. The CDR3 reads CASSVGGTGGVETQYF. In DNA, the CDR3 is TGTGCCAGCAGCGTAGGGGGGACAGGGGGCGTAGAGACCCAGTACTTC.

The chain recombines TRBV7-9 with TRBJ1-1; 7 positions match TRBD1. The CDR3 has 14 amino acids. V shed 6 bases and J 0 bases; nucleotides not matched to a gene: 4. The germline V gene has CDR1 SEHNR and CDR2 FQNEAQ (reference sequence). Here the CDR3 reads CASSSGGMNTEAFF. CDR3 nucleotide sequence: TGTGCCAGCAGTTCAGGGGGAATGAACACTGAAGCTTTCTTT.

This chain connects TRBV27 to TRBJ2-1; the match to TRBD2 covers 11 bases. This CDR3 is 15 amino acids long. V gave up 7 bases and J gave up 8 bases; unmatched junction bases: 10. CDR1 and CDR2 (germline): MNHEY, SMNVEV (reference sequence). In nucleotides, the CDR3 is TGTGCCAGCACCTCAGGGACTAGCGGTAGAGATGAGCAGTTCTTC. Its protein is CASTSGTSGRDEQFF.

The chain carries TRBV10-3 and TRBJ2-3; no clear D. V lost 7 bases to trimming and J lost 2 bases, with 19 bases between them. Germline CDR1 ENHRY, CDR2 SYGVKD. This CDR3 has 16 residues. The CDR3 DNA reads as TGTGCCATCACCCCTAGTCTGAGTCCCCACACAGATACGCAGTATTTT. Amino acids: CAITPSLSPHTDTQYF.

This chain uses TRBV5-3 with TRBJ2-7; the match to TRBD2 covers 7 bases. TRBV5-3 has ORF status, its function being uncertain. The CDR3 consists of 20 residues. The V segment lost 0 bases and the J segment 3 bases; nucleotides outside the gene matches: 21. The CDR3 sequence is CARSLAWGEPKSERDYEQYF. The CDR3 coding sequence is TGTGCCAGAAGCTTGGCCTGGGGAGAACCCAAGAGTGAGCGGGACTACGAGCAGTACTTC.

J is TRBJ2-7 and V is TRBV4-3, with D perhaps matching TRBD2 (5 bases). Trimming removed 1 base at V and 1 base at J, with 8 bases between. The CDR3 totals 14 residues. Germline CDR1 reads LGHNA; CDR2 reads YSLEER. The CDR3 reads CASSQVRGSYEQYF. In nucleotides, the CDR3 is TGCGCCAGCAGCCAAGTCCGGGGTTCCTACGAGCAGTACTTC.

This clone was picked up one time. The chain has TRBV29-1 and TRBJ2-1; 8 positions agree with TRBD2. The CDR3 is made up of 14 amino acids. Germline CDR1 SQVTM, CDR2 ANQGSEA. The V segment lost 7 bases and the J segment 6 bases; nucleotides outside the gene matches: 11. The CDR3 is CSADSGLVVNEQFF. As DNA, the CDR3 is TGCAGCGCGGATTCGGGACTAGTTGTCAATGAGCAGTTCTTC.

This clone occurred a few times. The chain employs TRBV4-3 and TRBJ2-1; D may be TRBD1 (6 bases). The germline V gene encodes CDR1 LGHNA and CDR2 YSLEER. The CDR3 is 16 amino acids. The V and J ends lost 4 bases and 5 bases respectively, with 18 bases between them. In DNA, the CDR3 is TGCGCCAGCAGCCGCGTAGCCGCGGCAGGGGACAATGAGCAGTTCTTC. Amino acid sequence: CASSRVAAAGDNEQFF.

Concerning this clone itself: The missing conserved phenylalanine or tryptophan at the end of this CDR3 makes a read error likely. The chain is built from TRBV2 and TRBJ1-4; a weak D match, TRBD1 (6 bases). With 6 bases removed from V and 8 bases from J, the gap between germline ends came to 10 bases. This CDR3 region has 12 residues. In germline, CDR1 is SNHLY, CDR2 FYNNEI. CDR3 nucleotide sequence: TGTGCCAGCAGACAGGGTGTCGAAAAACTGTTTCTT. Protein product: CASRQGVEKLFL.

V usage is TRBV9 and J usage is TRBJ2-7; D may be TRBD1 (6 bases). The CDR3 runs to 13 residues. CDR1 SGDLS and CDR2 YYNGEE come from the germline V gene. Trimming took off 3 bases at V and 4 bases at J, with 11 bases between the two ends. CDR3 amino acids: CASSGPGVYEQYF. In DNA, the CDR3 is TGTGCCAGCAGCGGACCAGGGGTTTACGAGCAGTACTTC.

The CDR3 region is CASSTRQDGANVLTF. The CDR3 DNA is TGTGCCAGCAGTACTAGACAGGATGGGGCCAACGTCCTGACTTTC. The chain employs TRBV7-9 and TRBJ2-6; the D gene is possibly TRBD1 (6 bases). CDR3 length equals 15 residues. With 6 bases removed from V and 3 bases from J, the gap between germline ends came to 12 bases. CDR1 is SEHNR, CDR2 FQNEAQ, per germline (reference sequence).

The genes are TRBV28 and TRBJ2-2, with D uncertain. The CDR3 extends over 13 amino acids. Germline CDR1 is MDHEN and CDR2 is SYDVKM. V lost 6 bases and J lost 7, with 12 bases in between. The CDR3 DNA follows: TGTGCCAGCAGAAATTCCGTCGGCGGGGAGCTGTTTTTT. Protein product: CASRNSVGGELFF.

The rearrangement uses TRBV5-6 and TRBJ1-2; D gene unclear. V shed 1 base and J shed 11 bases, with 12 bases lying between them. This CDR3 spans 12 amino acids. Germline CDR1 SGHDT, CDR2 YYEEEE. The CDR3 bases are TGTGCCAGCAGCTTGTCCCCGGCCGGGTACACCTTC. This codes for CASSLSPAGYTF.

The CDR3 DNA sequence: TGTGCCAGCAGGGGGCGAATGTATGAGCAGTTCTTC. Its translation: CASRGRMYEQFF. V gene TRBV2 combines with J gene TRBJ2-1; D perhaps matches TRBD1 (5 bases). The CDR3 totals 12 residues. The germline V and J ends were trimmed by 6 bases and 8 bases, with 11 bases remaining between them. The germline V gene encodes CDR1 SNHLY and CDR2 FYNNEI.

The rearrangement uses TRBV6-1 and TRBJ1-1; D gene unclear. CDR3 size: 10 residues. Deletions cut 10 bases from V and 11 bases from J, with 14 bases between. The germline gives CDR1 MNHNS, CDR2 SASEGT. The CDR3 region has the DNA TGTGCCACCGGGGTACTGGGCGCTTTCTTT. It specifies CATGVLGAFF.

A single count supports this clone. J is TRBJ2-2 and V is TRBV6-1; no reliable D call. This CDR3 comprises 14 residues. V lost 4 bases, J lost 9 bases, and 15 bases lay in between. Germline values: CDR1 MNHNS, CDR2 SASEGT. The CDR3 loop is CASSVWQKFRELFF. The CDR3 DNA follows: TGTGCCAGCAGTGTTTGGCAGAAATTCAGGGAGCTGTTTTTT.

The rearrangement uses TRBV5-1 and TRBJ1-4; 12 nucleotides align to TRBD1. There are 16 residues in the CDR3. V was pared by 0 bases and J by 8 bases, with 5 bases of the junction left unmatched. Germline V gene sequence: CDR1 SGHRS, CDR2 YFSETQ. CDR3 residues: CASSLVGQGAMEKLFF. The CDR3 DNA is TGCGCCAGCAGCTTGGTGGGACAGGGGGCAATGGAAAAACTGTTTTTT.

The rearrangement uses TRBV27 and TRBJ1-5; D might be TRBD1 (5 bases). Germline CDR1 MNHEY, CDR2 SMNVEV (reference sequence). Trimming left V 0 bases short and J 9 bases short, with 9 bases between. The CDR3 covers 13 residues. Here the CDR3 reads CASSLSGGGPQHF. The CDR3 DNA reads TGTGCCAGCAGTTTATCCGGGGGGGGGCCCCAGCATTTT.

V usage is TRBV15 and J usage is TRBJ1-3, with D perhaps TRBD1 (5 bases). The CDR3 extends over 13 amino acids. Trimming cost V 0 bases and J 10 bases, with 10 bases left between them. Germline CDR1 is LNHNV and CDR2 is YYDKDF (reference sequence). CDR3 loop: CATSRDRGRTIYF. The CDR3 nucleotides read TGTGCCACCAGCAGAGATCGGGGGAGAACCATATATTTT. Combining the CDR3 with reference TRBV15 and TRBJ1-3 gives the whole variable domain DAMVIQNPRYQVTQFGKPVTLSCSQTLNHNVMYWYQQKSSQAPKLLFHYYDKDFNNEADTPDNFQSRRPNTSFCFLDIRSPGLGDTAMYLCATSRDRGRTIYFGEGSWLTVV.

This clone has more than one count but fewer than ten. The rearrangement joins TRBV28 to TRBJ1-5; unclear D gene. The CDR3 has 14 amino acids. Trimming removed 2 bases from V and 7 bases from J, with 12 bases in between. The germline V gene has CDR1 MDHEN and CDR2 SYDVKM. In DNA form, the CDR3 reads TGTGCCAGCAGTTTACAGGTAACGGGACAGCCCCAGCATTTT. This translates into CASSLQVTGQPQHF.

The gene calls are TRBV6-1 and TRBJ2-7; D gene uncertain. Trimming took 10 bases from V and 2 from J, leaving 6 bases between them. This CDR3 is 10 amino acids long. Germline assignment: CDR1 MNHNS and CDR2 SASEGT. The CDR3 coding sequence is TGTGCCACCGTTCCCTACGAGCAGTACTTC. This codes for CATVPYEQYF.

Of note for this clone: Sequence at one end of the junction differs from germline and may be a read error. CDR3 sequence reads: CAIREWGTSKETQYF. CDR3 DNA: TGTGCCATCAGAGAGTGGGGGACATCCAAAGAGACCCAGTACTTC. The chain uses TRBV10-3 and TRBJ2-5; maybe TRBD1 (6 bases). The CDR3 length is 15 residues. Germline assignment: CDR1 ENHRY and CDR2 SYGVKD.

The J gene is TRBJ1-6, the V gene TRBV4-1; 7 bases align to TRBD1. Looked up from germline, CDR1 is MGHRA and CDR2 is YSYEKL. Unmatched junction bases numbered 22, after V lost 5 bases and J lost 6 bases. This CDR3 region has 20 residues. The CDR3: CASSKDPPAAGGMGNSPLHF. Here the CDR3 DNA reads TGCGCCAGCAGCAAGGACCCCCCGGCGGCAGGGGGTATGGGTAATTCACCCCTCCACTTT.

The V gene is TRBV28, the J gene TRBJ2-5, with 10 bases aligning to TRBD2. The CDR3 runs to 22 residues. CDR1 is MDHEN and CDR2 is SYDVKM in the germline V gene. The ends lost 1 base at V and 5 bases at J; junction bases unmatched: 25. This chain's CDR3 is CASSLYPPGTTDPSGSRETQYF. The CDR3 DNA is TGTGCCAGCAGTTTATACCCCCCGGGCACCACCGACCCTAGCGGGAGTCGTGAGACCCAGTACTTC.

The chain links TRBV2 to TRBJ2-5, with D tentatively TRBD2 (5 bases). Germline-derived CDR1 and CDR2 are SNHLY and FYNNEI. CDR3 size: 16 residues. Trimming cost V 6 bases and J 2 bases, with 19 bases left between them. The CDR3 loop is CASREDAPERQETQYF. CDR3 sequence (DNA): TGTGCCAGCAGGGAGGACGCCCCGGAGAGACAAGAGACCCAGTACTTC.